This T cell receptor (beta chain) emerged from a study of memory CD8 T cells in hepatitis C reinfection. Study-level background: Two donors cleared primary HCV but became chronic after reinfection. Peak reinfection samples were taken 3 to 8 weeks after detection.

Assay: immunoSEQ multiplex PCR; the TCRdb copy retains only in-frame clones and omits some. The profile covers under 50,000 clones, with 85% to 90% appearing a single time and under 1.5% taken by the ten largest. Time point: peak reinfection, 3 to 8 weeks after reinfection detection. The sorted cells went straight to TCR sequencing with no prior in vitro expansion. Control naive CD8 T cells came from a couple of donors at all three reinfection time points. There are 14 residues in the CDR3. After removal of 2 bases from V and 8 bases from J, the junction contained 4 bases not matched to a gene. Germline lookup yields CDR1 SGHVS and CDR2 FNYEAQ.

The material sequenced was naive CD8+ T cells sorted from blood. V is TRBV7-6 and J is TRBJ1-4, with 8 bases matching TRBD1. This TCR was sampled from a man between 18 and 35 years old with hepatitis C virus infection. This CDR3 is CASSLSGGAEKLFF. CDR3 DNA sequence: TGTGCCAGCAGCTTATCAGGGGGCGCAGAAAAACTGTTTTTT.